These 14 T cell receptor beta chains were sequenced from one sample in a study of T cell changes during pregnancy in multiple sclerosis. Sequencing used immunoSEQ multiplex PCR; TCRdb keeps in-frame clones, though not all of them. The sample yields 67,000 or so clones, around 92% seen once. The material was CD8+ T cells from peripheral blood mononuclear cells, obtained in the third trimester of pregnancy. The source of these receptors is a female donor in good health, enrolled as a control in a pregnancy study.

CDR3 sequence: CASSPPTEINTEAFF. As DNA, the CDR3 is TGTGCCAGCAGCCCCCCTACAGAGATTAACACTGAAGCTTTCTTT. The chain links TRBV5-5 to TRBJ1-1; D is unclear. In germline, CDR1 is SGHKS, CDR2 YYEKEE (reference sequence). This CDR3 contains 15 residues. Trimming stripped 4 bases from V and 2 bases from J, with 15 bases between.

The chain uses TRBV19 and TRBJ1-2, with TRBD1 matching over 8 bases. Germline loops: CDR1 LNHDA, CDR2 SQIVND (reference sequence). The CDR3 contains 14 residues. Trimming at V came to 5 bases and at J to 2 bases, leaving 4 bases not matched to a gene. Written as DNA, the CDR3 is TGTGCCAGTAGTTTAAGGACAGGGAACTATGGCTACACCTTC. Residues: CASSLRTGNYGYTF. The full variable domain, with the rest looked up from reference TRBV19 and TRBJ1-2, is DGGITQSPKYLFRKEGQNVTLSCEQNLNHDAMYWYRQDPGQGLRLIYYSQIVNDFQKGDIAEGYSVSREKKESFPLTVTSAQKNPTAFYLCASSLRTGNYGYTFGSGTRLTVV.

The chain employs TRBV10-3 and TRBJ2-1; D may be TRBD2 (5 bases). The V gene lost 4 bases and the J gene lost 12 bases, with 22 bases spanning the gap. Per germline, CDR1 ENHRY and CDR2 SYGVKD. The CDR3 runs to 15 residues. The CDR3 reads CAISGRGPQVQVQFF. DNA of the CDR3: TGTGCCATCAGTGGGCGCGGGCCCCAAGTGCAGGTGCAGTTCTTC.

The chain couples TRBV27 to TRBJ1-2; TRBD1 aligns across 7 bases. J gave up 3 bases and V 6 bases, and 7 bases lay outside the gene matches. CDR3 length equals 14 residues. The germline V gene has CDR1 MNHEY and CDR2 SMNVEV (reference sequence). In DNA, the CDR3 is TGTGCCAGCAGAAGACAGGGAGACTACTATGGCTACACCTTC. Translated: CASRRQGDYYGYTF.

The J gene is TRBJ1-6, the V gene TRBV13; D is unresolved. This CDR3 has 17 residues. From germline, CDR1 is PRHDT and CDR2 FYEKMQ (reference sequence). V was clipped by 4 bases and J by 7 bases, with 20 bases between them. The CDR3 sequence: CASSSWGDSMGNSPLHF. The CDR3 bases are TGTGCCAGCAGCTCTTGGGGAGACTCAATGGGGAATTCACCCCTCCACTTT.

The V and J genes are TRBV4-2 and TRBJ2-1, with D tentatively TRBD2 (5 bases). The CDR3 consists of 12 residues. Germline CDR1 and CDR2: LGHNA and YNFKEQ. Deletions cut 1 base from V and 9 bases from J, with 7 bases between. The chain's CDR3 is CASSQGRGEQFF. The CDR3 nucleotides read TGTGCCAGCAGCCAAGGCCGGGGTGAGCAGTTCTTC.

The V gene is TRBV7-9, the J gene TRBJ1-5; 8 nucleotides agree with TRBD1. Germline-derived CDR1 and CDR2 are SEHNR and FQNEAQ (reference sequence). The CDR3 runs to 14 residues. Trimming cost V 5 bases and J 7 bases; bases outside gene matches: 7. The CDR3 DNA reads TGTGCCAGCAGCCCAGGGGGCGGAAAGCAGCCCCAGCATTTT. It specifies CASSPGGGKQPQHF.

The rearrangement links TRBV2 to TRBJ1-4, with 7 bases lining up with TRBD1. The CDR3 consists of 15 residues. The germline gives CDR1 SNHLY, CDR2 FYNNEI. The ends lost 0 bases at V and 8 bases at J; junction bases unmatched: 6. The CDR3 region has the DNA TGTGCCAGCAGTGAAGCGCGACAGGGAGACGAAAAACTGTTTTTT. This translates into CASSEARQGDEKLFF.

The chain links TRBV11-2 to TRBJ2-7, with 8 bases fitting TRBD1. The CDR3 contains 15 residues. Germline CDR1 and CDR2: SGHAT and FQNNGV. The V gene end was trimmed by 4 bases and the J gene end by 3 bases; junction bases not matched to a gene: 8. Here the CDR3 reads CASSSMGGQVYEQYF. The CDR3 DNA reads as TGTGCCAGCAGCTCCATGGGGGGACAGGTCTACGAGCAGTACTTC.

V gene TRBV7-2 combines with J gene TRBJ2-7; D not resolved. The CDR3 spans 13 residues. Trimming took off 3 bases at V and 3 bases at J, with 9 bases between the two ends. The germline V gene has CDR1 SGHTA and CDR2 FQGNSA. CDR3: CASSFYSYYEQYF. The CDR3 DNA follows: TGTGCCAGCAGCTTCTATTCCTACTACGAGCAGTACTTC.

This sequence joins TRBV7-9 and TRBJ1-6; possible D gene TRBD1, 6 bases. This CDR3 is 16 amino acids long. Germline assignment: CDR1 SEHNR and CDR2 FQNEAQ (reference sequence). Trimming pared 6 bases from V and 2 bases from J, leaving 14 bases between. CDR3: CASRPNREPYNSPLHF. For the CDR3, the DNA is TGTGCCAGCAGACCAAACAGGGAACCCTATAATTCACCCCTCCACTTT.

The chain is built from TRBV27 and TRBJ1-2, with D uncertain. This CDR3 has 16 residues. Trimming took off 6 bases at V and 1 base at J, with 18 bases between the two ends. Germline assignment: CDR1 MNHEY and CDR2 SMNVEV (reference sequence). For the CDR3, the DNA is TGTGCCAGCAGCCCCCGAGGAGCAGCGATTAACTATGGCTACACCTTC. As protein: CASSPRGAAINYGYTF.

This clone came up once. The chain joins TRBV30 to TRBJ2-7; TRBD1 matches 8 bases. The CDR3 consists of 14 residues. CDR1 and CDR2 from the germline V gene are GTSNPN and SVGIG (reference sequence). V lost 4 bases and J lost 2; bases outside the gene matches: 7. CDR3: CAWTTGQGPYEQYF. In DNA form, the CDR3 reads TGTGCCTGGACTACCGGACAGGGACCCTACGAGCAGTACTTC.

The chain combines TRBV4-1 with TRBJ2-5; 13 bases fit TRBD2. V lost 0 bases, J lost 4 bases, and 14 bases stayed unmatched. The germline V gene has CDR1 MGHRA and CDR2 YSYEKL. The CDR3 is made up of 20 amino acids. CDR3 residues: CASSQDRRLAGGGIGETQYF. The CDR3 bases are TGCGCCAGCAGCCAAGATCGGAGACTAGCGGGGGGCGGGATAGGAGAGACCCAGTACTTC.